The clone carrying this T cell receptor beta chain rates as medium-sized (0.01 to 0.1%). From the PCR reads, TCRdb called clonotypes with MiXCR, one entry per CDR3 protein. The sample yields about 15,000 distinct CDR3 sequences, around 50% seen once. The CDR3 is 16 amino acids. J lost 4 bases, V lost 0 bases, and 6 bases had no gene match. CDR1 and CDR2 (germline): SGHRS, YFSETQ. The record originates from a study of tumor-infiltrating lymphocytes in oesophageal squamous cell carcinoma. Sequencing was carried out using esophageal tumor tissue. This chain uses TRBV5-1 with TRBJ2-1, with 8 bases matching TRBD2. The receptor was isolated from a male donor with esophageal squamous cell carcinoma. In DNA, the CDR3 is TGCGCCAGCAGCTTGGGGACTAGCCTCTATTACAATGAGCAGTTCTTC. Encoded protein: CASSLGTSLYYNEQFF.